What follows are 26 T cell receptor beta chains derived from one specimen sequenced in a study of early T cells in non-severe SARS-CoV-2 infection. TCRdb fed the 5' RACE reads into MiXCR, producing one record per CDR3 protein. The sample has about 80,000 distinct CDR3 sequences; more than 10% are singletons. The sample comprised whole blood. These receptors were obtained from an adult who was a healthcare worker with PCR-confirmed SARS-CoV-2 infection or an uninfected control (not recorded which).

This clonotype appeared many times. The chain carries TRBV19 and TRBJ2-7, with no clear D. The CDR3 runs to 14 residues. Trimming left V 3 bases short and J 1 base short, with 10 bases between. Germline assignment: CDR1 LNHDA and CDR2 SQIVND (reference sequence). In DNA form, the CDR3 reads TGTGCCAGTAGTATCGGTGACATATCCTACGAGCAGTACTTC. Amino acid sequence: CASSIGDISYEQYF.

This clonotype was seen more than once but under ten times. The chain uses TRBV20-1 and TRBJ2-1, with 9 positions matching TRBD2. Germline CDR1 and CDR2: DFQATT and SNEGSKA (reference sequence). The CDR3 totals 16 residues. V was pared by 1 base and J by 4 bases, with 8 bases of the junction left unmatched. Here the CDR3 reads CSARALREGRYNEQFF. Written as DNA, the CDR3 is TGCAGTGCTAGAGCCTTGCGGGAGGGTCGTTACAATGAGCAGTTCTTC.

This clonotype was detected ten times or more. The gene calls are TRBV28 and TRBJ2-7; no clear D gene. The CDR3 totals 15 residues. Germline loops: CDR1 MDHEN, CDR2 SYDVKM. The ends were cut back, 3 bases at V and 3 bases at J, with 15 bases in the middle. The CDR3 spells CASSFVGLQGYEQYF. CDR3 DNA sequence: TGTGCCAGCAGTTTTGTCGGCCTGCAAGGCTACGAGCAGTACTTC.

The chain has TRBV6-5 and TRBJ1-3; D might be TRBD1 (5 bases). The CDR3 covers 14 residues. Trimming shortened V by 5 bases and J by 0 bases, and 8 bases separated the two germline ends. Germline V CDR1 and CDR2: MNHEY, SVGAGI. The CDR3 DNA sequence: TGTGCCAGCAGTAACGGGGGCTCTGGAAACACCATATATTTT. This codes for CASSNGGSGNTIYF.

This clonotype was counted many times. The chain couples TRBV6-2 or TRBV6-3 to TRBJ2-4, with 7 bases matching TRBD1. Trimming cost V 6 bases and J 15 bases; bases outside gene matches: 8. The CDR3 is 11 amino acids. Per germline, CDR1 MNHEY and CDR2 SVGEGT. CDR3 amino acids: CASRRQGPRYF. In nucleotides, the CDR3 is TGTGCCAGCAGGCGACAGGGTCCGCGGTACTTC.

This clonotype was counted a few times. The gene calls are TRBV20-1 and TRBJ1-2; D uncertain. Trimming removed 5 bases at V and 8 bases at J, with 9 bases between. CDR1 and CDR2 from the germline V gene are DFQATT and SNEGSKA (reference sequence). The CDR3 runs 10 residues. The CDR3 region has the DNA TGCAGTGCTTATGACGAAGGCTACACCTTC. As protein: CSAYDEGYTF.

The rearrangement joins TRBV29-1 to TRBJ1-4; D may be TRBD1 (6 bases). Germline CDR1 and CDR2: SQVTM and ANQGSEA. There are 12 residues in the CDR3. V was shortened by 7 bases and J by 5 bases, with 11 bases between the two germline ends. As DNA, the CDR3 is TGCAGCGGGCGGACAGTAAATGAAAAACTGTTTTTT. Amino acid sequence: CSGRTVNEKLFF.

This clonotype came up many times. The chain links TRBV20-1 to TRBJ2-5; D may be TRBD1 (6 bases). Germline CDR1 and CDR2: DFQATT and SNEGSKA (reference sequence). There are 18 residues in the CDR3. The germline V and J ends were trimmed by 5 bases and 1 base, with 26 bases remaining between them. CDR3 sequence reads: CSAQQGGVGPVRQETQYF. The CDR3 DNA reads TGCAGTGCTCAACAGGGTGGCGTGGGCCCAGTTCGCCAAGAGACCCAGTACTTC.

In its sample, this clonotype was seen many times. The CDR3 DNA is TGCAGTACATCACCCCGGGACTACCGACAATTTAGCACAGATACGCAGTATTTT. Translation: CSTSPRDYRQFSTDTQYF. The rearrangement joins TRBV20-1 to TRBJ2-3; TRBD2 aligns across 7 bases. Germline V gives CDR1 DFQATT, CDR2 SNEGSKA (reference sequence). The CDR3 totals 18 residues. V gave up 8 bases and J gave up 0 bases; unmatched junction bases: 20.

This clonotype was picked up a small number of times. The V gene is TRBV12-3 or TRBV12-4, the J gene TRBJ1-5; the D is unclear. Deletions cut 1 base from V and 9 bases from J, with 13 bases between. The CDR3 is 14 amino acids. The CDR3 coding sequence is TGTGCCAGCAGTTTAGTTACGGGTCGGGGGCCCCAGCATTTT. As protein: CASSLVTGRGPQHF.

This chain links TRBV28 with TRBJ2-3; D not certain. The CDR3 has 13 amino acids. V was pared by 11 bases and J by 1 base, with 13 bases between. Germline assignment: CDR1 MDHEN and CDR2 SYDVKM. The chain's CDR3 is CAGVSAGTDTQYF. The CDR3 DNA follows: TGTGCCGGGGTTAGTGCGGGCACAGATACGCAGTATTTT.

This sequence joins TRBV29-1 and TRBJ2-7; D gene unclear. The CDR3 loop spans 13 amino acids. V lost 0 bases and J lost 7, with 13 bases in between. CDR1 SQVTM and CDR2 ANQGSEA come from the germline V gene. CDR3 sequence (DNA): TGCAGCGTTGAAGACAAGGCGACGAGGGAGCAGTACTTC. The encoded protein is CSVEDKATREQYF.

This clonotype has only a few counts. The CDR3 bases are TGTGCCAGCAGAAAAAGTGGGGTAACCGGGGAGCTGTTTTTT. It translates to CASRKSGVTGELFF. The chain couples TRBV9 to TRBJ2-2; unclear D gene. The CDR3 is 14 residues long. Germline values: CDR1 SGDLS, CDR2 YYNGEE. Deletions cut 5 bases from V and 5 bases from J, with 13 bases between. The variable domain in full, completed from reference TRBV9 and TRBJ2-2, reads DSGVTQTPKHLITATGQRVTLRCSPRSGDLSVYWYQQSLDQGLQFLIQYYNGEERAKGNILERFSAQQFPDLHSELNLSSLELGDSALYFCASRKSGVTGELFFGEGSRLTVL.

The rearrangement links TRBV29-1 to TRBJ1-2; the match to TRBD1 covers 7 bases. The CDR3 consists of 13 residues. V was clipped by 7 bases and J by 1 base; unmatched bases: 6. Germline lookup yields CDR1 SQVTM and CDR2 ANQGSEA. CDR3 residues: CSAGQVNNYGYTF. The CDR3 DNA follows: TGCAGCGCTGGACAGGTCAATAACTATGGCTACACCTTC.

This clonotype was seen only a few times. The genes are TRBV19 and TRBJ1-2; D not resolved. The CDR3 loop spans 12 amino acids. The ends were cut back, 7 bases at V and 3 bases at J, with 9 bases in the middle. From germline, CDR1 is LNHDA and CDR2 SQIVND (reference sequence). The CDR3 DNA reads as TGTGCCAGTACCCCGGGCTACTATGGCTACACCTTC. Translated, it gives CASTPGYYGYTF.

The rearrangement joins TRBV29-1 to TRBJ2-7, with TRBD1 matching 7 bases. The V gene end was trimmed by 5 bases and the J gene end by 4 bases; junction bases not matched to a gene: 2. The CDR3 extends over 11 amino acids. In germline, CDR1 is SQVTM, CDR2 ANQGSEA. The CDR3 nucleotides read TGCAGCGTTAGGGGGCGGTACGAGCAGTACTTC. Its protein is CSVRGRYEQYF.

The DNA for the CDR3 is TGCGCCAGCAGCTTTGACTCACCCCTCCACTTT. Protein sequence: CASSFDSPLHF. V gene TRBV5-1 combines with J gene TRBJ1-6; D gene unclear. Germline-derived CDR1 and CDR2 are SGHRS and YFSETQ. The germline V and J ends were trimmed by 2 bases and 10 bases, with 4 bases remaining between them. CDR3 length equals 11 residues.

The chain recombines TRBV12-3 or TRBV12-4 with TRBJ2-7; D could derive from TRBD1 or TRBD2 (5 bases each). Trimming pared 3 bases from V and 4 bases from J, leaving 13 bases between. The CDR3 covers 14 residues. The CDR3 loop is CASSLAGADYEQYF. Written as DNA, the CDR3 is TGTGCCAGCAGTTTGGCCGGGGCAGATTACGAGCAGTACTTC.

This clonotype was seen repeatedly, ten times or more. V and J are TRBV4-2 and TRBJ1-6; D may be TRBD1 (6 bases). V lost 0 bases and J 3 bases, leaving 18 bases between the germline ends. Germline assignment: CDR1 LGHNA and CDR2 YNFKEQ. The CDR3 is 19 amino acids. The CDR3 loop reads CASSQEGRSGELYNSPLHF. The CDR3 DNA reads as TGTGCCAGCAGCCAAGAGGGCCGCTCAGGGGAACTCTATAATTCACCCCTCCACTTT.

This chain uses TRBV20-1 with TRBJ2-5; D may be TRBD2 (5 bases). The CDR3 is made up of 13 amino acids. Germline values: CDR1 DFQATT, CDR2 SNEGSKA (reference sequence). Between the trimmed V and J ends, which lost 8 bases and 5 bases, there was a span of 18 bases. The CDR3 is CSTRLRVTETQYF. DNA for the CDR3: TGCAGTACCCGACTAAGAGTAACGGAGACCCAGTACTTC.

This clonotype appeared many times. The rearrangement joins TRBV6-2 or TRBV6-3 to TRBJ1-5, with D possibly TRBD1 on 5 matching bases. Trimming stripped 4 bases from V and 1 base from J, with 14 bases between. There are 16 residues in the CDR3. CDR1 and CDR2 (germline): MNHEY, SVGEGT. CDR3 sequence: CASSSIPEGSNQPQHF. The DNA for the CDR3 is TGTGCCAGCAGTTCCATCCCCGAGGGGAGCAATCAGCCCCAGCATTTT.

The chain carries TRBV4-1 and TRBJ2-5; D call uncertain. V was cut by 0 bases and J by 6 bases, with 11 bases left in between. This CDR3 is 14 amino acids long. Per the germline V gene, CDR1 is MGHRA and CDR2 is YSYEKL. CDR3 in amino acids: CASSQEMFSQTQYF. CDR3 nucleotide sequence: TGCGCCAGCAGCCAAGAGATGTTTTCTCAGACCCAGTACTTC.

A few counts support this clonotype. The chain uses TRBV12-3 or TRBV12-4 and TRBJ2-3; 11 positions agree with TRBD2. This CDR3 contains 15 residues. Losses at the gene ends were 6 bases for V and 3 bases for J; bases not matched to a gene: 5. The CDR3, as DNA: TGTGCCAGCAGGGAACTAGCGGGGGCGACAGATACGCAGTATTTT. This encodes CASRELAGATDTQYF.

This clonotype has a handful of counts. This chain connects TRBV5-1 to TRBJ1-4; 9 bases fit TRBD1. V gave up 3 bases and J gave up 8 bases; unmatched junction bases: 8. The germline CDR1 and CDR2 sequences are SGHRS and YFSETQ. This CDR3 region has 15 residues. The CDR3 loop reads CASSSTQGAQEKLFF. The CDR3 coding sequence is TGCGCCAGCAGCTCTACACAGGGGGCCCAGGAAAAACTGTTTTTT. The full variable domain, with the rest looked up from reference TRBV5-1 and TRBJ1-4, is KAGVTQTPRYLIKTRGQQVTLSCSPISGHRSVSWYQQTPGQGLQFLFEYFSETQRNKGNFPGRFSGRQFSNSRSEMNVSTLELGDSALYLCASSSTQGAQEKLFFGSGTQLSVL.

This rearrangement joins TRBV10-1 to TRBJ2-1; 8 nucleotides line up with TRBD1. Germline-derived CDR1 and CDR2 are WNHNN and SYGVQD (reference sequence). CDR3 length: 17 residues. After removal of 5 bases from V and 0 bases from J, the junction contained 9 bases not matched to a gene. CDR3 sequence: CASSPSDRGSSYNEQFF. The CDR3 bases are TGCGCCAGCAGTCCCTCTGACAGGGGCAGCTCCTACAATGAGCAGTTCTTC.

There are a few counts of this clonotype. This chain links TRBV10-1 with TRBJ2-2, with TRBD1 matching 8 bases. Germline V lookup: CDR1 WNHNN, CDR2 SYGVQD (reference sequence). CDR3 length equals 18 residues. J was trimmed by 0 bases and V by 5 bases; bases with no gene match: 11. The CDR3 loop is CASSRYGTGGANTGELFF. CDR3 DNA sequence: TGCGCCAGCAGTCGATACGGGACAGGCGGCGCGAACACCGGGGAGCTGTTTTTT.